These 20 T cell receptor beta chains were all obtained from the same sample, sequenced in a study of shared clonotypes between healthy human individuals. Some clones are missing from TCRdb's copy, which holds only in-frame ones; the method was immunoSEQ multiplex PCR. The table lists over a million clones, approximately 97% of them singletons. The sequenced sample was naive CD4+ T cells sorted from blood. The subset denotes: CD45RA+ positively selected. The receptor source for this set is a young man in good health.

A note on this clone: Other DNA sequences in this specimen translate into the identical CDR3. The chain has TRBV18 and TRBJ1-3; no reliable D call. This CDR3 comprises 14 residues. V was shortened by 0 bases and J by 1 base, with 4 bases between the two germline ends. Germline V gene data show CDR1 as KGHSH and CDR2 as LQKENI. CDR3 DNA sequence: TGTGCCAGCTCACCACCGGGATCTGGAAACACCATATATTTT. This gives the protein CASSPPGSGNTIYF.

DNA for the CDR3: TGCGCCAGCAGCTTCGGCACCACGCCAGATACGCAGTATTTT. Protein product: CASSFGTTPDTQYF. The chain combines TRBV5-1 with TRBJ2-3; D is ambiguous. V was shortened by 2 bases and J by 4 bases, with 11 bases between the two germline ends. There are 14 residues in the CDR3. The germline gives CDR1 SGHRS, CDR2 YFSETQ. The entire variable domain, with the rest obtained from reference TRBV5-1 and TRBJ2-3, is as follows: KAGVTQTPRYLIKTRGQQVTLSCSPISGHRSVSWYQQTPGQGLQFLFEYFSETQRNKGNFPGRFSGRQFSNSRSEMNVSTLELGDSALYLCASSFGTTPDTQYFGPGTRLTVL.

The V gene is TRBV18, the J gene TRBJ2-1; D is uncertain. The V end was cut by 1 base, the J end by 5 bases, with 9 bases between. This CDR3 has 14 residues. Germline V gene data show CDR1 as KGHSH and CDR2 as LQKENI. CDR3 sequence (DNA): TGTGCCAGCTCACCACTCAAACGAGACAATGAGCAGTTCTTC. The encoded protein is CASSPLKRDNEQFF.

The rearrangement uses TRBV9 and TRBJ1-3; perhaps TRBD1 as D (5 bases). The CDR3 is 17 amino acids. Between the trimmed V and J ends, which lost 3 bases and 2 bases, there was a span of 18 bases. The germline V gene encodes CDR1 SGDLS and CDR2 YYNGEE. This CDR3 is CASSARSREGPGNTIYF. As DNA, the CDR3 is TGTGCCAGCAGCGCCCGCTCAAGAGAGGGGCCTGGAAACACCATATATTTT. The whole variable domain, remainder taken from reference TRBV9 and TRBJ1-3, is DSGVTQTPKHLITATGQRVTLRCSPRSGDLSVYWYQQSLDQGLQFLIQYYNGEERAKGNILERFSAQQFPDLHSELNLSSLELGDSALYFCASSARSREGPGNTIYFGEGSWLTVV.

The chain recombines TRBV14 with TRBJ2-3; 7 bases fit TRBD2. The trim removed 3 bases at V and 7 bases at J, leaving 19 bases unmatched. The length of the CDR3 is 18 residues. In germline, CDR1 is SGHDN, CDR2 FVKESK. The CDR3 DNA reads as TGTGCCAGCAGCCACGGGAGGCAGGCGGGATTAGGCCCTTATACGCAGTATTTT. This codes for CASSHGRQAGLGPYTQYF. Drawing the rest from reference TRBV14 and TRBJ2-3, the complete variable domain is EAGVTQFPSHSVIEKGQTVTLRCDPISGHDNLYWYRRVMGKEIKFLLHFVKESKQDESGMPNNRFLAERTGGTYSTLKVQPAELEDSGVYFCASSHGRQAGLGPYTQYFGPGTRLTVL.

This chain links TRBV11-3 with TRBJ2-2; 10 positions match TRBD1. Losses at the gene ends were 2 bases for V and 4 bases for J; bases not matched to a gene: 7. CDR3 length equals 17 residues. Germline-derived CDR1 and CDR2 are SGHNT and YENEEA. DNA for the CDR3: TGTGCCAGCAGCTTAATATGGGGGACAGGGGTCACCGGGGAGCTGTTTTTT. This gives the protein CASSLIWGTGVTGELFF.

This chain connects TRBV9 to TRBJ2-1; tentatively, D is TRBD1 (7 bases). V lost 4 bases and J 3 bases, leaving 11 bases between the germline ends. Germline V gives CDR1 SGDLS, CDR2 YYNGEE. The CDR3 totals 14 residues. DNA for the CDR3: TGTGCCAGCAGCCCAGGGGGAGGCTACAATGAGCAGTTCTTC. Translated, it gives CASSPGGGYNEQFF.

This chain uses TRBV7-9 with TRBJ2-2, with D tentatively TRBD1 (6 bases). CDR3 size: 16 residues. Germline V CDR1 and CDR2: SEHNR, FQNEAQ (reference sequence). V shed 7 bases and J shed 0 bases, with 15 bases lying between them. This chain's CDR3 is CASTQGRRSNTGELFF. For the CDR3, the DNA is TGTGCCAGCACCCAGGGGAGAAGATCGAACACCGGGGAGCTGTTTTTT.

This clone is a singleton in its sample. This chain links TRBV12-5 with TRBJ2-7, with D possibly TRBD1 on 6 matching bases. Trimming shortened V by 2 bases and J by 5 bases, and 13 bases separated the two germline ends. Germline V gene lookup returns CDR1 LGHNT and CDR2 FRNRAP. CDR3 length: 14 residues. Here the CDR3 DNA reads TGTGCTAGTGGTTTGCAGGACAGCGGCAACGAGCAGTACTTC. Translation gives CASGLQDSGNEQYF.

This chain links TRBV5-1 with TRBJ2-4, with a possible D match to TRBD1 (5 bases). V lost 0 bases and J lost 9, with 10 bases in between. In germline, CDR1 is SGHRS, CDR2 YFSETQ. The CDR3 runs to 13 residues. The CDR3 DNA follows: TGCGCCAGCAGCTTGGAGGGGATGGGCATTCAGTACTTC. Translating it yields CASSLEGMGIQYF.

The chain combines TRBV27 with TRBJ1-5; D ambiguous. The V and J ends lost 3 bases and 1 base respectively, with 10 bases between them. Germline V lookup: CDR1 MNHEY, CDR2 SMNVEV (reference sequence). This CDR3 contains 15 residues. In DNA, the CDR3 is TGTGCCAGCAGTTTTCGGGGAAGGAGCAATCAGCCCCAGCATTTT. Translated, it gives CASSFRGRSNQPQHF.

The chain links TRBV5-1 to TRBJ2-3; TRBD2 matches at 7 bases. The V segment lost 2 bases and the J segment 5 bases; nucleotides outside the gene matches: 8. The length of the CDR3 is 15 residues. Looked up from germline, CDR1 is SGHRS and CDR2 is YFSETQ. The CDR3 is CASSFRGRARDTQYF. CDR3 DNA: TGCGCCAGCAGCTTTCGAGGGAGGGCCAGAGATACGCAGTATTTT.

The chain joins TRBV5-1 to TRBJ2-5, with a possible D match to TRBD2 (5 bases). The V end lost 9 bases, the J end lost 1 base, and 16 bases lay between the germline ends. Germline-derived CDR1 and CDR2 are SGHRS and YFSETQ. The CDR3 consists of 14 residues. CDR3 region: CAIKPTGSQETQYF. As DNA, the CDR3 is TGCGCCATCAAACCAACGGGGTCCCAAGAGACCCAGTACTTC.

The V call is TRBV5-1, the J call TRBJ1-1, with 8 bases lining up with TRBD1. The CDR3 has 12 amino acids. The V and J ends lost 4 bases and 8 bases, in that order; junction bases with no gene match: 4. Germline lookup yields CDR1 SGHRS and CDR2 YFSETQ. The CDR3 DNA reads TGCGCCAGCAGCCAAGGACAGGGCGAAGCTTTCTTT. Encoded protein: CASSQGQGEAFF.

This chain joins TRBV7-8 and TRBJ2-3; D unclear. Germline V lookup: CDR1 SGHVS, CDR2 FQNEAQ. The CDR3 totals 14 residues. V lost 5 bases and J lost 4, with 13 bases in between. As DNA, the CDR3 is TGTGCCAGCAGCATGGACCCGAAGGCAGATACGCAGTATTTT. Translated, it gives CASSMDPKADTQYF.

CDR3 coding DNA: TGTGCCAGCAGTGCAACTCTCCGGGGCACAGATACGCAGTATTTT. This translates into CASSATLRGTDTQYF. This chain links TRBV6-1 with TRBJ2-3; D not certain. Trimming removed 4 bases at V and 1 base at J, with 12 bases between. The length of the CDR3 is 15 residues. The germline V gene has CDR1 MNHNS and CDR2 SASEGT.

The rearrangement uses TRBV7-9 and TRBJ2-1, with 13 nucleotides matching TRBD2. With V trimmed by 5 bases and J by 4 bases, 5 bases remained unmatched. Per germline, CDR1 SEHNR and CDR2 FQNEAQ (reference sequence). This CDR3 spans 16 amino acids. This CDR3 is CASSTWTSGSYNEQFF. The DNA for the CDR3 is TGTGCCAGCAGCACTTGGACTAGCGGGAGTTACAATGAGCAGTTCTTC.

As concerns this clone: Other DNA sequences in this specimen translate into the identical CDR3. The genes are TRBV20-1 and TRBJ1-5, with unresolved D. The V end lost 3 bases, the J end lost 7 bases, and 4 bases lay between the germline ends. The length of the CDR3 is 10 residues. Germline V lookup: CDR1 DFQATT, CDR2 SNEGSKA (reference sequence). The CDR3 here is CSASSQPQHF. In DNA form, the CDR3 reads TGCAGTGCTAGTTCCCAGCCCCAGCATTTT.

The rearrangement joins TRBV9 to TRBJ2-7; 11 positions match TRBD2. This CDR3 comprises 15 residues. The germline CDR1 and CDR2 sequences are SGDLS and YYNGEE. The junction had 8 bases not matched to a gene; V was cut back by 4 bases and J by 5 bases. The CDR3: CASSLQTSGINEQYF. DNA for the CDR3: TGTGCCAGCAGCCTCCAGACTAGCGGGATTAACGAGCAGTACTTC.

The chain combines TRBV14 with TRBJ2-1; no definite D call. The CDR3 is 15 residues long. The V and J ends lost 0 bases and 9 bases respectively, with 15 bases between them. Germline V gene sequence: CDR1 SGHDN, CDR2 FVKESK. The CDR3 DNA sequence: TGTGCCAGCAGCCAAGATCTGGCAAACCTCAGTGAGCAGTTCTTC. It codes for CASSQDLANLSEQFF.